This TCR beta chain was sequenced in a study of blood T cell repertoires in COVID-19. Assay: immunoSEQ multiplex PCR; the TCRdb copy retains only in-frame clones and omits some. This sample has under 350,000 clones; 70% to 90% occur once, and the top ten carry about 11%. The sequenced sample was peripheral blood. This sequence was found in a woman aged 70 to 79 with acute or convalescent COVID-19.

As DNA, the CDR3 is TGTGCCAGCAGTGCAGGGGGTAATTCACCCCTCCACTTT. Its protein is CASSAGGNSPLHF. V gene TRBV6-4 combines with J gene TRBJ1-6, with 7 bases identical to TRBD1. This CDR3 spans 13 amino acids. The V segment lost 4 bases and the J segment 6 bases; nucleotides outside the gene matches: 0. Per the germline V gene, CDR1 is MRHNA and CDR2 is SNTAGT.